Below, 24 T cell receptor beta chains from the same sample are listed, as sequenced in a study of glioma-infiltrating T cells. TCR alpha and beta CDR3 regions were amplified from RNA using iRepertoire nested multiplex PCR. TCRdb reprocessed the multiplex PCR reads via MiXCR and lists one record per CDR3 protein. The profile shows roughly 120,000 distinct CDR3 sequences, approximately 23% of them singletons. What was sequenced was glioma tissue, nonneoplastic brain tissue, or PBMCs (not recorded which). Receptors were obtained from a human donor with low-grade glioma or glioblastoma, undergoing nonglioma brain surgery, or in good health (not recorded which).

At least ten counts were recorded for this clonotype. CDR3 sequence: CASSLRQGATNGELFF. The CDR3 nucleotides read TGTGCCAGTAGTCTGAGACAGGGGGCAACGAACGGGGAGCTGTTTTTT. The chain uses TRBV19 and TRBJ2-2, with 10 bases matching TRBD1. The ends lost 5 bases at V and 7 bases at J; junction bases unmatched: 10. Germline V gives CDR1 LNHDA, CDR2 SQIVND (reference sequence). This CDR3 has 16 amino acids. Looking up the rest from reference TRBV19 and TRBJ2-2 gives the full variable domain: DGGITQSPKYLFRKEGQNVTLSCEQNLNHDAMYWYRQDPGQGLRLIYYSQIVNDFQKGDIAEGYSVSREKKESFPLTVTSAQKNPTAFYLCASSLRQGATNGELFFGEGSRLTVL.

This clonotype came up many times. The chain carries TRBV6-1 and TRBJ2-3; D gene unclear. The V and J ends lost 1 base and 5 bases respectively, with 7 bases between them. Germline values: CDR1 MNHNS, CDR2 SASEGT. The CDR3 runs to 13 residues. This CDR3 reads CASSEGWGDTQYF. The CDR3, as DNA: TGTGCCAGCAGTGAAGGGTGGGGAGATACGCAGTATTTT.

In the case of this clonotype: This could be a read error, since a much larger clone is one nucleotide away. CDR3 coding DNA: TGTGCCATCAGTGGGGTGGAAACCTACGAGCAGTACTTC. It specifies CAISGVETYEQYF. The V gene is TRBV10-3, the J gene TRBJ2-7; D gene unclear. Looked up from germline, CDR1 is ENHRY and CDR2 is SYGVKD. This CDR3 region has 13 residues. V lost 4 bases and J lost 2, with 9 bases in between.

This rearrangement joins TRBV11-2 to TRBJ2-5; 8 bases are a match to TRBD2. Germline V gene data show CDR1 as SGHAT and CDR2 as FQNNGV. V lost 1 base and J lost 5; bases outside the gene matches: 6. The CDR3 runs 15 residues. The CDR3 DNA follows: TGTGCCAGCAGCTTAGGGTCGGGAGGGCCCGAGACCCAGTACTTC. It codes for CASSLGSGGPETQYF. Variable domain in full (rest from reference TRBV11-2 and TRBJ2-5): EAGVAQSPRYKIIEKRQSVAFWCNPISGHATLYWYQQILGQGPKLLIQFQNNGVVDDSQLPKDRFSAERLKGVDSTLKIQPAKLEDSAVYLCASSLGSGGPETQYFGPGTRLLVL.

This clonotype was recorded at least ten times. The V gene is TRBV7-2, the J gene TRBJ2-3; tentative D call: TRBD2 (6 bases). V was cut by 7 bases and J by 3 bases, with 23 bases left in between. Germline lookup yields CDR1 SGHTA and CDR2 FQGNSA. The CDR3 is made up of 17 amino acids. CDR3 sequence: CASTITSNLALTDTQYF. CDR3 sequence (DNA): TGTGCCAGCACCATAACTAGCAATCTCGCACTTACAGATACGCAGTATTTT.

In its sample, this clonotype was seen once. This sequence may be a read error, since a much larger clone differs from it by one base. The genes are TRBV20-1 and TRBJ2-1; D is possibly TRBD1 (7 bases). Near its end, the DNA agrees better with TRBJ2-7, so the J call may be wrong. Germline CDR1 and CDR2: DFQATT and SNEGSKA (reference sequence). CDR3 length equals 12 residues. CDR3 sequence reads: CGAYTGAGEQYF. CDR3 coding DNA: TGCGGTGCTTATACAGGGGCGGGGGAGCAGTACTTC.

This clonotype was counted many times. The chain combines TRBV20-1 with TRBJ2-7; 9 bases map to TRBD1. J was trimmed by 5 bases and V by 0 bases; bases with no gene match: 5. The CDR3 sequence is 14 residues long. From germline, CDR1 is DFQATT and CDR2 SNEGSKA (reference sequence). CDR3 nucleotide sequence: TGCAGTGCTAGAGATGAGGGACAGGGACACGAGCAGTACTTC. Protein: CSARDEGQGHEQYF.

This clonotype was counted at least ten times. V usage is TRBV2 and J usage is TRBJ2-7, with 7 bases aligning to TRBD2. Looked up from germline, CDR1 is SNHLY and CDR2 is FYNNEI. The CDR3 is 13 amino acids. Germline trimming cut 3 bases from V and 6 bases from J; bases unmatched to any gene: 5. CDR3 region: CASSEGGRGEQYF. The CDR3 DNA is TGTGCCAGCAGTGAGGGGGGGAGAGGCGAGCAGTACTTC.

On this clonotype itself: Germline and junction disagree at one end, which may indicate a read error. The CDR3 spells CASSMGTGFYGQYF. The CDR3 DNA follows: TGTGCCAGTAGTATGGGGACAGGGTTCTACGGGCAGTACTTC. This chain uses TRBV19 with TRBJ2-1, with TRBD1 matching 9 bases. The J call may be in error: the DNA end matches TRBJ2-7 better. The CDR3 runs to 14 residues. Looked up from germline, CDR1 is LNHDA and CDR2 is SQIVND (reference sequence).

This clonotype was observed at least ten times. In nucleotides, the CDR3 is TGTGCCAGTAGTAGCGCCGAGACCCAGTACTTC. Protein sequence: CASSSAETQYF. The chain links TRBV19 to TRBJ2-5; no clear D. Germline V lookup: CDR1 LNHDA, CDR2 SQIVND (reference sequence). V lost 4 bases and J lost 5, with 5 bases in between. CDR3 length: 11 residues.

This clonotype has ten or more counts. The chain is built from TRBV7-3 and TRBJ2-1; possibly TRBD2 for D (6 bases). The CDR3 covers 15 residues. Germline CDR1 SGHTA, CDR2 FQGTGA. V lost 5 bases and J lost 4, with 15 bases in between. CDR3 amino acids: CASSPSLAQYNEQFF. The CDR3 DNA reads TGTGCCAGCAGCCCCTCCCTAGCGCAATACAATGAGCAGTTCTTC.

This clonotype was seen many times. The V and J genes are TRBV12-3 or TRBV12-4 and TRBJ1-2, with D perhaps TRBD1 (6 bases). This CDR3 has 15 amino acids. The ends were cut back, 3 bases at V and 8 bases at J, with 19 bases in the middle. The CDR3 spells CASSFSPRGLRGYTF. In DNA, the CDR3 is TGTGCCAGCAGTTTTTCCCCCAGGGGACTTCGCGGCTACACCTTC.

This clonotype was seen at least ten times. The chain couples TRBV12-3 or TRBV12-4 to TRBJ1-1; the D is unclear. The ends were cut back, 4 bases at V and 6 bases at J, with 6 bases in the middle. CDR3 length: 11 amino acids. CDR3 amino acids: CASSSGPEAFF. CDR3 sequence (DNA): TGTGCCAGCAGTTCGGGCCCTGAAGCTTTCTTT.

This rearrangement joins TRBV18 to TRBJ2-5, with 7 bases fitting TRBD1. The V gene's germline CDR1 is KGHSH and CDR2 LQKENI. V lost 10 bases to trimming and J lost 4 bases; unmatched junction nucleotides: 9. This CDR3 has 13 residues. CDR3 loop: CATTDRVRETQYF. CDR3 sequence (DNA): TGTGCCACCACCGACAGGGTACGAGAGACCCAGTACTTC.

This clonotype has a count of ten or more. This chain links TRBV7-2 with TRBJ2-3, with D possibly being TRBD1 or TRBD2 (6 bases each). Germline V gene sequence: CDR1 SGHTA, CDR2 FQGNSA. CDR3 length equals 16 residues. Trimming left V 0 bases short and J 2 bases short, with 12 bases between. The CDR3 bases are TGTGCCAGCAGCTTAGCGCTGGGGGGCGTCACAGATACGCAGTATTTT. This sequence encodes CASSLALGGVTDTQYF.

This clonotype was seen at least ten times. The chain uses TRBV7-2 and TRBJ2-3; D gene unclear. The V end was cut by 0 bases, the J end by 3 bases, with 13 bases between. Germline V gene sequence: CDR1 SGHTA, CDR2 FQGNSA. CDR3 length equals 16 residues. The CDR3 loop reads CASSLAPGWETDTQYF. DNA of the CDR3: TGTGCCAGCAGCTTAGCCCCAGGATGGGAAACAGATACGCAGTATTTT.

This clonotype was seen many times. The chain couples TRBV7-2 to TRBJ1-3; D is perhaps TRBD1 (6 bases). Germline CDR1 and CDR2: SGHTA and FQGNSA. The CDR3 length is 16 residues. V shed 2 bases and J shed 4 bases, with 15 bases lying between them. The CDR3 sequence is CASSLPTGLRGNTIYF. The CDR3, as DNA: TGTGCCAGCAGCTTACCAACAGGGTTGCGGGGAAACACCATATATTTT.

With regard to this clonotype: Given a much more abundant clone one base away, this may be a read error. The chain is built from TRBV2 and TRBJ2-1, with 11 bases identical to TRBD1. This CDR3 region has 19 residues. Germline V gives CDR1 SNHLY, CDR2 FYNNEI. V gave up 4 bases and J gave up 1 base; unmatched junction bases: 12. CDR3 in amino acids: CASSGPGQGDYRSYNEQFF. CDR3 nucleotide sequence: TGTGCCAGCAGTGGACCGGGACAGGGGGATTATAGATCCTACAATGAGCAGTTCTTC.

The chain is built from TRBV19 and TRBJ2-3, with D uncertain. The CDR3 is made up of 13 amino acids. Germline values: CDR1 LNHDA, CDR2 SQIVND (reference sequence). V dropped 7 bases and J dropped 4 bases, with 12 bases sitting between them. The CDR3 DNA reads as TGTGCCAGTAAGGTTCAAGGCGCAGATACGCAGTATTTT. The encoded protein is CASKVQGADTQYF.

The table lists this clonotype with a few counts. Just one base apart from a much larger clone, this may be a read error. The chain is built from TRBV7-2 and TRBJ2-7; 9 bases match TRBD1. J lost 4 bases, V lost 8 bases, and 9 bases had no gene match. The CDR3 runs to 14 residues. Germline assignment: CDR1 SGHTA and CDR2 FQGNSA. This CDR3 is CASRPQGQGYEQYF. The CDR3 coding sequence is TGTGCCAGCCGCCCGCAGGGACAGGGTTACGAGCAGTACTTC. Drawing the rest from reference TRBV7-2 and TRBJ2-7, the complete variable domain is GAGVSQSPSNKVTEKGKDVELRCDPISGHTALYWYRQSLGQGLEFLIYFQGNSAPDKSGLPSDRFSAERTGGSVSTLTIQRTQQEDSAVYLCASRPQGQGYEQYFGPGTRLTVT.

Many counts were recorded for this clonotype. The chain couples TRBV12-3 or TRBV12-4 to TRBJ2-3; no firm D call. The CDR3 is 13 residues long. Trimming stripped 4 bases from V and 0 bases from J, with 5 bases between. CDR3 DNA: TGTGCCAGCAGTTCCGGGAGCACAGATACGCAGTATTTT. It codes for CASSSGSTDTQYF.

This clonotype was seen repeatedly, ten times or more. The chain has TRBV6-1 and TRBJ2-3, with TRBD2 matching over 10 bases. CDR1 is MNHNS, CDR2 SASEGT, per germline. The junction had 3 bases not matched to a gene; V was cut back by 6 bases and J by 3 bases. The CDR3 has 14 amino acids. CDR3 DNA: TGTGCCAGCAGCCCTAGCGGGAGTACAGATACGCAGTATTTT. This gives the protein CASSPSGSTDTQYF.

This clonotype was observed many times. The chain links TRBV7-9 to TRBJ2-1; D tentatively fits TRBD1 or TRBD2 (6 bases each). Trimming removed 0 bases from V and 7 bases from J, with 16 bases in between. The CDR3 is 16 residues long. Germline CDR1 and CDR2: SEHNR and FQNEAQ (reference sequence). This chain's CDR3 is CASSLAGAGLENEQFF. The CDR3 DNA follows: TGTGCCAGCAGCTTAGCGGGGGCGGGATTGGAGAATGAGCAGTTCTTC.

In regard to this clonotype: A read error may explain this, as a much larger clone is one base away. The gene calls are TRBV28 and TRBJ2-5, with D hard to call. This CDR3 has 11 residues. CDR1 MDHEN and CDR2 SYDVKM come from the germline V gene. Trimming pared 9 bases from V and 7 bases from J, leaving 12 bases between. CDR3 bases: TGTGCCAGAAGCTCCCGAGTGACCCAGTACTTC. Translation gives CARSSRVTQYF.